What follows describes a single T cell receptor beta chain. Its cognate antigen is unknown. These data belong to a study of long-term antiretroviral therapy in people with HIV. Findings and caveats of the study: Blood, drawn from about 2003 to 2017, may reflect older ART regimens.

At minimum, one pre-ART and two post-ART PBMC samples were obtained from each donor. Trimming took off 11 bases at V and 1 base at J, with 16 bases between the two ends. CDR1 and CDR2 from the germline V gene are LGHNT and FRNRAP. The CDR3 length is 14 residues. The authors ran the immunoSEQ assay, v3.0, at survey level. The study targeted about 35,000-50,000 T-cell genomes per sample in sequencing. TCRdb's copy holds only in-frame clones and misses some; the assay was immunoSEQ multiplex PCR. Here the sample spans over 35,000 clones, approximately 86% being singletons. This sequence was found in a woman under 30 with HIV. Specimen: unsorted PBMCs, collected just before starting antiretroviral therapy. This chain joins TRBV12-5 and TRBJ2-3; D gene unclear. CDR3 amino acids: CASLGSYRTDTQYF. In DNA, the CDR3 is TGTGCTTCCCTAGGCTCCTATCGCACAGATACGCAGTATTTT.